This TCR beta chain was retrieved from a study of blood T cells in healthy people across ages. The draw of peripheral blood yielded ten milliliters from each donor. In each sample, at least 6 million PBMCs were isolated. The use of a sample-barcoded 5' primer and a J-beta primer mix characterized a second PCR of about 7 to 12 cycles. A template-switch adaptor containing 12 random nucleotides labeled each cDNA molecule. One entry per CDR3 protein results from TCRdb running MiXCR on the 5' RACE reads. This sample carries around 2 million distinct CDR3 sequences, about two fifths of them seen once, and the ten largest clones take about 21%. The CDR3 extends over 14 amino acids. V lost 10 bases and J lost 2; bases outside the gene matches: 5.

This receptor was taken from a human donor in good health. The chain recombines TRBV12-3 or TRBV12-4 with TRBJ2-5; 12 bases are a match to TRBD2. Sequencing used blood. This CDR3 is CAIRTSGAQETQYF. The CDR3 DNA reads TGTGCCATCCGGACTAGCGGGGCACAAGAGACCCAGTACTTC.